The text below deals with one TCR beta chain. The sample originates from a study of blood T cell repertoires in COVID-19. Study-wide context: T cells, B-cell-depleted T cells, or PBMCs supplied cDNA or gDNA.

Clones were sequenced by immunoSEQ multiplex PCR, and TCRdb holds only the in-frame ones, with some missing. The sample lists 200,000 to 250,000 clones, roughly 80% occurring once. The specimen was peripheral blood. The TCR sequence derives from a man aged 25-45 years with active or convalescent COVID-19.

DNA for the CDR3: TGTGCCAGCAACCCGGGACAGGGGGACCCTGGCTACACCTTC. Translating it yields CASNPGQGDPGYTF. The chain combines TRBV21-1 with TRBJ1-2; the listed D gene, TRBD1, was not tested against the DNA. TRBV21-1 is a pseudogene. This CDR3 has 14 amino acids.